What follows are 20 T cell receptor beta chains derived from one specimen sequenced in a study of T-cell reconstitution after alpha-beta-depleted transplantation in children. Unique molecular identifiers tagged the TCRbeta library. One entry per CDR3 protein results from TCRdb running MiXCR on the PCR reads. The sample consists of about 580,000 distinct CDR3 sequences, under 25% of them appearing once. This sample comprised PBMCs, mostly from graft donor cells, obtained 360 days after TCRalphabeta/CD19-depleted stem cell transplant. Source of these receptors: a boy in the first two years of life who had a stem cell transplant for acute myeloid leukemia, so the T cells may come from the graft donor.

The chain employs TRBV2 and TRBJ2-2; the D call may be TRBD1 or TRBD2 (5 bases each). Germline loops: CDR1 SNHLY, CDR2 FYNNEI. The V end was cut by 1 base, the J end by 1 base, with 16 bases between. The CDR3 extends over 18 amino acids. In nucleotides, the CDR3 is TGTGCCAGCAGTGAAGGTACCTCCGGGACGGTGAACACCGGGGAGCTGTTTTTT. Translated, it gives CASSEGTSGTVNTGELFF.

The J gene is TRBJ2-2, the V gene TRBV2; 8 positions match TRBD1. The germline gives CDR1 SNHLY, CDR2 FYNNEI. The CDR3 spans 14 residues. Losses at the gene ends were 10 bases for V and 4 bases for J; bases not matched to a gene: 8. DNA for the CDR3: TGTGCCATCACAGACAGGGGCGGCACCGGGGAGCTGTTTTTT. It specifies CAITDRGGTGELFF.

The chain has TRBV20-1 and TRBJ1-5; possible D gene TRBD1, 6 bases. Looked up from germline, CDR1 is DFQATT and CDR2 is SNEGSKA (reference sequence). The CDR3 consists of 14 residues. Trimming took 5 bases from V and 2 from J, leaving 13 bases between them. Here the CDR3 DNA reads TGCAGTGCTCTCGGGGGACATCGCAATCAGCCCCAGCATTTT. Its translation is CSALGGHRNQPQHF.

This clonotype was counted at least ten times. This chain links TRBV14 with TRBJ2-4; D unclear. This CDR3 is 12 amino acids long. Germline loops: CDR1 SGHDN, CDR2 FVKESK. The V and J ends lost 3 bases and 7 bases respectively, with 7 bases between them. CDR3 sequence (DNA): TGTGCCAGCAGCCACGTCGGCAACATTCAGTACTTC. Its translation: CASSHVGNIQYF.

This clonotype was detected only a few times. This chain uses TRBV20-1 with TRBJ2-3, with 9 bases lining up with TRBD1. The CDR3 sequence is 14 residues long. The germline V gene encodes CDR1 DFQATT and CDR2 SNEGSKA (reference sequence). The ends lost 5 bases at V and 4 bases at J; junction bases unmatched: 7. The CDR3 nucleotides read TGCAGTGCTTCCCGGGACAGGGTTGCAGATACGCAGTATTTT. This encodes CSASRDRVADTQYF.

This clonotype was observed at least ten times. The CDR3 reads CSSLGGGGHEQFF. CDR3 DNA: TGCAGTTCCCTGGGGGGGGGAGGCCATGAGCAGTTCTTC. The rearrangement joins TRBV20-1 to TRBJ2-1; 7 bases fit TRBD2. The junction had 12 bases not matched to a gene; V was cut back by 8 bases and J by 8 bases. CDR3 size: 13 residues. Germline V lookup: CDR1 DFQATT, CDR2 SNEGSKA (reference sequence).

This clonotype was counted only a few times. V is TRBV5-5 and J is TRBJ2-2, with D possibly being TRBD1 (6 bases). Germline CDR1 SGHKS, CDR2 YYEKEE (reference sequence). CDR3 size: 14 residues. With 1 base removed from V and 7 bases from J, the gap between germline ends came to 11 bases. The CDR3 nucleotides read TGTGCCAGCAGCTTGAACAGGGTGGTCGGGGAGCTGTTTTTT. It encodes CASSLNRVVGELFF.

The chain uses TRBV12-3 or TRBV12-4 and TRBJ2-3, with TRBD2 identical over 8 bases. CDR3 length: 16 amino acids. Germline trimming cut 7 bases from V and 5 bases from J; bases unmatched to any gene: 14. CDR3 coding DNA: TGTGCCAGCAAGCCTCATGATCTCGGGGGGGGAGATACGCAGTATTTT. This codes for CASKPHDLGGGDTQYF.

The sample holds many counts of this clonotype. V gene TRBV6-5 combines with J gene TRBJ2-3, with TRBD1 identical over 9 bases. V was clipped by 6 bases and J by 5 bases; unmatched bases: 9. Germline CDR1 reads MNHEY; CDR2 reads SVGAGI. CDR3 length equals 15 residues. CDR3: CASRYRDRALDTQYF. The CDR3, as DNA: TGTGCCAGCAGGTACCGGGACAGGGCGTTAGATACGCAGTATTTT.

This clonotype was seen many times. V usage is TRBV5-1 and J usage is TRBJ2-5; D tentatively fits TRBD1 or TRBD2 (6 bases each). The germline V and J ends were trimmed by 3 bases and 0 bases, with 12 bases remaining between them. This CDR3 contains 15 residues. The germline V gene encodes CDR1 SGHRS and CDR2 YFSETQ. The CDR3 bases are TGCGCCAGCAGCTCTGGGGGGCCTAACCAAGAGACCCAGTACTTC. Amino acids: CASSSGGPNQETQYF.

The chain has TRBV7-3 and TRBJ2-1; the match to TRBD2 covers 8 bases. Germline-derived CDR1 and CDR2 are SGHTA and FQGTGA. The CDR3 consists of 16 residues. With V trimmed by 5 bases and J by 5 bases, 11 bases remained unmatched. The CDR3 protein is CASSPRYRGGDNEQFF. The CDR3 DNA reads as TGTGCCAGCAGCCCGCGATACCGGGGGGGGGACAATGAGCAGTTCTTC.

The chain employs TRBV5-1 and TRBJ2-5, with TRBD2 as a possible D gene (5 bases). The germline V gene has CDR1 SGHRS and CDR2 YFSETQ. The CDR3 sequence is 15 residues long. V gave up 2 bases and J gave up 5 bases, with 16 bases separating them. The CDR3 protein is CASSLYRDLGETQYF. DNA of the CDR3: TGCGCCAGCAGCTTATACCGGGATCTGGGGGAGACCCAGTACTTC.

Only a few counts were recorded for this clonotype. This sequence joins TRBV12-3 or TRBV12-4 and TRBJ2-3; D not resolved. The CDR3 runs to 13 residues. Trimming removed 8 bases from V and 2 bases from J, with 11 bases in between. CDR3 amino acids: CASLTENTDTQYF. In DNA, the CDR3 is TGTGCCAGCTTAACGGAAAACACAGATACGCAGTATTTT.

This clonotype was counted only a few times. The V and J genes are TRBV5-5 and TRBJ2-7; D possibly corresponds to TRBD1 (5 bases). Germline CDR1 reads SGHKS; CDR2 reads YYEKEE (reference sequence). V lost 0 bases, J lost 6 bases, and 10 bases lay in between. The CDR3 extends over 13 amino acids. CDR3 sequence: CASSLARAAEQYF. The CDR3 nucleotides are TGTGCCAGCAGCTTGGCCAGGGCTGCCGAGCAGTACTTC.

This clonotype was observed at least ten times. CDR3 amino acids: CSARKGGEQFF. DNA for the CDR3: TGCAGTGCTAGAAAGGGCGGAGAGCAGTTCTTC. The chain is built from TRBV20-1 and TRBJ2-1; D is uncertain. Per the germline V gene, CDR1 is DFQATT and CDR2 is SNEGSKA (reference sequence). V was shortened by 2 bases and J by 10 bases, with 9 bases between the two germline ends. The CDR3 has 11 amino acids.

The V and J genes are TRBV5-6 and TRBJ1-5, with a tentative D call TRBD1 (5 bases). Germline lookup yields CDR1 SGHDT and CDR2 YYEEEE. V lost 0 bases, J lost 3 bases, and 13 bases lay in between. CDR3 length equals 16 residues. The CDR3 loop reads CASSLAGQGLNQPQHF. CDR3 nucleotide sequence: TGTGCCAGCAGCTTGGCCGGGCAGGGTCTCAATCAGCCCCAGCATTTT.

This clonotype is a singleton in its sample. The chain combines TRBV7-9 with TRBJ2-1; D is unclear. The CDR3 spans 15 residues. Trimming removed 0 bases from V and 7 bases from J, with 13 bases in between. Germline values: CDR1 SEHNR, CDR2 FQNEAQ (reference sequence). CDR3 sequence reads: CASSLASHTRNEQFF. The CDR3 nucleotides read TGTGCCAGCAGCTTAGCGAGTCATACCAGAAATGAGCAGTTCTTC.

The chain links TRBV4-1 to TRBJ1-5; the D is unclear. This CDR3 has 13 residues. Germline CDR1 is MGHRA and CDR2 is YSYEKL. The V and J ends lost 7 bases and 2 bases respectively, with 9 bases between them. CDR3 in DNA: TGCGCCAGCATAAGTGGGGGCAATCAGCCCCAGCATTTT. Residues: CASISGGNQPQHF.

This clonotype was observed many times. The chain is built from TRBV2 and TRBJ2-1; D uncertain. Germline loops: CDR1 SNHLY, CDR2 FYNNEI. There are 12 residues in the CDR3. The ends were cut back, 8 bases at V and 6 bases at J, with 11 bases in the middle. The CDR3 DNA is TGTGCCAGCGTCACTTGGGGCAATGAGCAGTTCTTC. This translates into CASVTWGNEQFF.

This clonotype was counted only a few times. The chain recombines TRBV12-3 or TRBV12-4 with TRBJ2-7; 8 nucleotides agree with TRBD1. The length of the CDR3 is 13 residues. V dropped 9 bases and J dropped 3; count of bases not matched to a gene: 7. The DNA for the CDR3 is TGTGCCAGTCGGACAGGGTTTCACTACGAGCAGTACTTC. This encodes CASRTGFHYEQYF.